Listed here are 23 T cell receptor beta chains from one sample, sequenced in a study of T cells in Graves' hyperthyroidism and ophthalmopathy. Amplification targeted TCR beta CDR3 regions from RNA transcripts. With the HTBI primer set, the TCR CDR3 went through a first round of RT-PCR. TCRdb called the multiplex PCR reads again in MiXCR, with one record for every CDR3 protein. Here the sample spans about 700,000 distinct CDR3 sequences, around 15% being singletons. The sequenced material came from blood. The source is a woman younger than 35 with Graves' hyperthyroidism.

This clonotype was found many times. The chain uses TRBV30 and TRBJ2-5; maybe TRBD2 (5 bases). The germline V gene has CDR1 GTSNPN and CDR2 SVGIG (reference sequence). The CDR3 consists of 12 residues. Trimming took 7 bases from V and 7 from J, leaving 16 bases between them. The CDR3: CAFHRPSGTQYF. The CDR3 DNA reads TGTGCCTTCCACCGCCCCAGCGGGACCCAGTACTTC.

This clonotype was recorded a few times. This chain connects TRBV28 to TRBJ1-3; D is unclear. Trimming removed 5 bases at V and 7 bases at J, with 18 bases between. Looked up from germline, CDR1 is MDHEN and CDR2 is SYDVKM. There are 15 residues in the CDR3. This CDR3 is CASSPTGSRENTIYF. CDR3 sequence (DNA): TGTGCCAGCAGTCCCACGGGGAGCCGAGAGAACACCATATATTTT.

Comments on this clonotype: A clone one base away is much larger, so this may be a read error. The CDR3 does not close with the conserved phenylalanine or tryptophan, likely indicating a read error. This chain links TRBV12-3 or TRBV12-4 with TRBJ2-3; 8 bases are shared with TRBD2. V trimming: 10 bases; J trimming: 3 bases; junction bases outside the gene matches: 9. This CDR3 is 14 amino acids long. The CDR3 protein is CAIQAGVVTDTQYS. The CDR3 bases are TGTGCCATACAAGCGGGAGTTGTGACAGATACGCAGTATTCT.

The chain is built from TRBV7-9 and TRBJ2-5; 9 bases line up with TRBD2. Per germline, CDR1 SEHNR and CDR2 FQNEAQ (reference sequence). This CDR3 comprises 16 residues. After removal of 5 bases from V and 1 base from J, the junction contained 8 bases not matched to a gene. CDR3 amino acids: CASSGELAGLQETQYF. Here the CDR3 DNA reads TGTGCCAGCAGCGGAGAACTAGCGGGCCTCCAAGAGACCCAGTACTTC.

The table lists this clonotype with many counts. The chain joins TRBV12-3 or TRBV12-4 to TRBJ2-3, with D possibly being TRBD1 (6 bases). Trimming pared 3 bases from V and 3 bases from J, leaving 13 bases between. This CDR3 comprises 15 residues. The CDR3 reads CASSFQGRLTDTQYF. The CDR3 nucleotides read TGTGCCAGCAGTTTTCAGGGGCGATTAACAGATACGCAGTATTTT.

This clonotype appeared many times. The chain uses TRBV5-1 and TRBJ1-4; D uncertain. The V and J ends lost 0 bases and 8 bases respectively, with 11 bases between them. This CDR3 has 14 amino acids. Germline CDR1 is SGHRS and CDR2 is YFSETQ. In DNA, the CDR3 is TGCGCCAGCAGCTTGGGACTCCCGCGGGAAAAACTGTTTTTT. Translation: CASSLGLPREKLFF. Complete variable domain (other parts from reference TRBV5-1 and TRBJ1-4): KAGVTQTPRYLIKTRGQQVTLSCSPISGHRSVSWYQQTPGQGLQFLFEYFSETQRNKGNFPGRFSGRQFSNSRSEMNVSTLELGDSALYLCASSLGLPREKLFFGSGTQLSVL.

The CDR3 loop reads CSASRLRPEVRPTFF. The CDR3 nucleotides read TGCAGTGCTAGCCGCCTAAGACCGGAAGTTCGACCGACTTTCTTT. This sequence joins TRBV20-1 and TRBJ1-1; D gene unclear. Trimming pared 3 bases from V and 12 bases from J, leaving 26 bases between. The CDR3 is 15 residues long. Per germline, CDR1 DFQATT and CDR2 SNEGSKA (reference sequence).

This clonotype was seen ten or more times. The chain carries TRBV28 and TRBJ2-7; D ambiguous. Germline CDR1 reads MDHEN; CDR2 reads SYDVKM. Trimming pared 5 bases from V and 2 bases from J, leaving 13 bases between. The CDR3 spans 14 residues. The CDR3 DNA sequence: TGTGCCAGCAGTCCCCTGAGGCAGCCCTACGAGCAGTACTTC. It yields the protein CASSPLRQPYEQYF.

The table lists this clonotype with many counts. The chain joins TRBV7-9 to TRBJ2-7, with TRBD2 identical over 7 bases. The J segment lost 3 bases and the V segment lost 1 base, leaving 3 bases of the junction unmatched. The length of the CDR3 is 14 residues. Germline assignment: CDR1 SEHNR and CDR2 FQNEAQ (reference sequence). The CDR3 DNA reads as TGTGCCAGCAGCTTAGGGGACTACAACTACGAGCAGTACTTC. This sequence encodes CASSLGDYNYEQYF. The variable domain in full, with the rest retrieved from reference TRBV7-9 and TRBJ2-7, is DTGVSQNPRHKITKRGQNVTFRCDPISEHNRLYWYRQTLGQGPEFLTYFQNEAQLEKSRLLSDRFSAERPKGSFSTLEIQRTEQGDSAMYLCASSLGDYNYEQYFGPGTRLTVT.

The table lists this clonotype with a few counts. The J gene is TRBJ1-6, the V gene TRBV9; D possibly corresponds to TRBD1 (6 bases). The V and J ends lost 0 bases and 4 bases respectively, with 11 bases between them. Germline V gives CDR1 SGDLS, CDR2 YYNGEE. There are 16 residues in the CDR3. The CDR3 region has the DNA TGTGCCAGCAGCGTAGGGGGGCGTCCGTATAATTCACCCCTCCACTTT. It encodes CASSVGGRPYNSPLHF.

This clonotype was seen repeatedly, ten times or more. The chain is built from TRBV6-1 and TRBJ1-5; 8 bases line up with TRBD1. The CDR3 length is 18 residues. The ends lost 5 bases at V and 2 bases at J; junction bases unmatched: 14. CDR1 is MNHNS, CDR2 SASEGT, per germline. The DNA for the CDR3 is TGTGCCAGCAGTTATCACAGGGGGATTATTTTAGGCAATCAGCCCCAGCATTTT. Amino acids: CASSYHRGIILGNQPQHF.

This clonotype was counted between two and nine times. This chain links TRBV5-1 with TRBJ2-2; TRBD2 is a possible D gene (7 bases). The CDR3 is 13 residues long. The germline CDR1 and CDR2 sequences are SGHRS and YFSETQ. The ends were cut back, 8 bases at V and 6 bases at J, with 14 bases in the middle. The CDR3 is CASYGGGSGELFF. In nucleotides, the CDR3 is TGCGCCAGTTATGGCGGGGGCTCCGGGGAGCTGTTTTTT.

This clonotype was counted at least ten times. The chain combines TRBV12-3 or TRBV12-4 with TRBJ1-2, with 11 bases that match TRBD1. V dropped 4 bases and J dropped 8; count of bases not matched to a gene: 12. The CDR3 has 16 residues. Written as DNA, the CDR3 is TGTGCCAGCAGTTGGTCAGGACAGGGGGCGTTTGAAGGCTACACCTTC. Encoded protein: CASSWSGQGAFEGYTF.

This clonotype was detected many times. The CDR3 spells CASSSPQVRLDEKLFF. The DNA of the CDR3 is TGTGCCAGCAGTTCCCCCCAGGTGCGGTTGGATGAAAAACTGTTTTTT. The rearrangement links TRBV28 to TRBJ1-4, with D unresolved. Germline CDR1 reads MDHEN; CDR2 reads SYDVKM. The ends were cut back, 4 bases at V and 6 bases at J, with 18 bases in the middle. This CDR3 has 16 residues.

This clonotype was counted a few times. V is TRBV6-1 and J is TRBJ1-2; TRBD1 matches 7 bases. The CDR3 contains 13 residues. Germline CDR1 MNHNS, CDR2 SASEGT. V was clipped by 5 bases and J by 6 bases; unmatched bases: 6. CDR3 loop: CASSPGQVNGYTF. The DNA for the CDR3 is TGTGCCAGCAGTCCTGGACAGGTTAATGGCTACACCTTC.

This clonotype was detected ten times or more. In nucleotides, the CDR3 is TGCAGTGCCCCAGCCGTAGCCTCATCGGCGAATGAGCAGTTCTTC. Translation gives CSAPAVASSANEQFF. The chain carries TRBV20-1 and TRBJ2-1; D remains ambiguous. Germline V gives CDR1 DFQATT, CDR2 SNEGSKA (reference sequence). Trimming stripped 6 bases from V and 7 bases from J, with 22 bases between. The CDR3 contains 15 residues.

This clonotype was seen a few times. The chain links TRBV29-1 to TRBJ1-1; D is ambiguous. Germline assignment: CDR1 SQVTM and CDR2 ANQGSEA. Trimming stripped 5 bases from V and 5 bases from J, with 18 bases between. The CDR3 sequence is 14 residues long. The CDR3 region is CSVPIVGRRTEAFF. CDR3 DNA: TGCAGCGTTCCAATCGTCGGTAGGAGAACTGAAGCTTTCTTT.

The sample holds many counts of this clonotype. This chain links TRBV20-1 with TRBJ2-5, with no clear D. The CDR3 is made up of 11 amino acids. Germline loops: CDR1 DFQATT, CDR2 SNEGSKA (reference sequence). The V and J ends lost 0 bases and 4 bases respectively, with 3 bases between them. Here the CDR3 DNA reads TGCAGTGCTAGAGAACCAGAGACCCAGTACTTC. As protein: CSAREPETQYF.

This sequence joins TRBV9 and TRBJ2-1; 10 nucleotides match TRBD1. The J segment lost 6 bases and the V segment lost 3 bases, leaving 6 bases of the junction unmatched. The CDR3 covers 15 residues. Germline CDR1 reads SGDLS; CDR2 reads YYNGEE. The CDR3: CASSAWTGGFNEQFF. The DNA for the CDR3 is TGTGCCAGCAGCGCTTGGACAGGGGGATTCAATGAGCAGTTCTTC.

In its sample, this clonotype was seen a few times. The chain links TRBV20-1 to TRBJ1-5; D call uncertain. The V gene's germline CDR1 is DFQATT and CDR2 SNEGSKA (reference sequence). CDR3 size: 14 residues. V lost 6 bases, J lost 0 bases, and 12 bases lay in between. DNA of the CDR3: TGCAGTGCCAAACAGACTAATAGCAATCAGCCCCAGCATTTT. Amino acids: CSAKQTNSNQPQHF.

In this sample, this clonotype turned up a few times. This chain joins TRBV27 and TRBJ1-6, with D uncertain. The CDR3 extends over 13 amino acids. V lost 2 bases and J lost 13, with 12 bases in between. Per the germline V gene, CDR1 is MNHEY and CDR2 is SMNVEV (reference sequence). In DNA, the CDR3 is TGTGCCAGCAGTTTAAACGGCGGGGATCCCCTCCACTTT. Its translation is CASSLNGGDPLHF.

At least ten counts were recorded for this clonotype. The chain joins TRBV6-2 or TRBV6-3 to TRBJ1-5, with D perhaps TRBD1 (5 bases). The CDR3 consists of 15 residues. CDR1 is MNHEY and CDR2 is SVGEGT in the germline V gene. V was pared by 4 bases and J by 5 bases, with 15 bases between. CDR3 sequence (DNA): TGTGCCAGCAGTTCCCCCGGGACGGAGCATCAGCCCCAGCATTTT. This codes for CASSSPGTEHQPQHF.

This clonotype has more than one count but fewer than ten. J is TRBJ2-7 and V is TRBV6-1, with D possibly being TRBD2 (5 bases). CDR3 length: 14 amino acids. Germline values: CDR1 MNHNS, CDR2 SASEGT. The ends were cut back, 7 bases at V and 7 bases at J, with 20 bases in the middle. As DNA, the CDR3 is TGTGCCAGCACCGACCCTCTAGCTTTTTCTGAGCAGTACTTC. It is translated as CASTDPLAFSEQYF.